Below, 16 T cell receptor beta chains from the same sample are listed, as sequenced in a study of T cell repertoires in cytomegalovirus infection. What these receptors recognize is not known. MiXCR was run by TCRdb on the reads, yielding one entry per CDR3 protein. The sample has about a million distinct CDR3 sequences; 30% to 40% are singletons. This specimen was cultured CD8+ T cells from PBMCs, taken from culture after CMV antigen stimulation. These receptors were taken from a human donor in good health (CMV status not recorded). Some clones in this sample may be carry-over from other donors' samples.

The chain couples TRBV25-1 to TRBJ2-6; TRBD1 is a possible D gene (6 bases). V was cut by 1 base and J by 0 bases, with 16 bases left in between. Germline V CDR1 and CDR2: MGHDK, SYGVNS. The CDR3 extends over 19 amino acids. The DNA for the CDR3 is TGTGCCAGCAGTGAATTGTCGTTGGGACAACACTCTGGGGCCAACGTCCTGACTTTC. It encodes CASSELSLGQHSGANVLTF.

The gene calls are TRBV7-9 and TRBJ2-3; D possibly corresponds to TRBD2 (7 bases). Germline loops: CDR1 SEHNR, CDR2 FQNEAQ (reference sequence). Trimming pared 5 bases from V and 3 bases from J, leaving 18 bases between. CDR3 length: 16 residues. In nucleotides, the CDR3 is TGTGCCAGCAGCCCCCCGGTGCGGGGGCCGACAGATACGCAGTATTTT. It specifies CASSPPVRGPTDTQYF.

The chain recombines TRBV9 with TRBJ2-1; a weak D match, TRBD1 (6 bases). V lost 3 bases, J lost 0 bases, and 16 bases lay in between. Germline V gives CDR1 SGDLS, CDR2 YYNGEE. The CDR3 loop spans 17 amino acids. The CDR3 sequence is CASSAYGQLSSYNEQFF. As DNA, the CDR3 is TGTGCCAGCAGCGCATATGGACAGCTAAGCTCCTACAATGAGCAGTTCTTC.

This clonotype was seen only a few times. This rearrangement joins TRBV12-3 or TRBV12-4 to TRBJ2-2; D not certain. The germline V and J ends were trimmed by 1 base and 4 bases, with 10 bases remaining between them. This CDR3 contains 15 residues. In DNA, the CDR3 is TGTGCCAGCAGTTTAGAAGGGTACAGCACCGGGGAGCTGTTTTTT. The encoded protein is CASSLEGYSTGELFF.

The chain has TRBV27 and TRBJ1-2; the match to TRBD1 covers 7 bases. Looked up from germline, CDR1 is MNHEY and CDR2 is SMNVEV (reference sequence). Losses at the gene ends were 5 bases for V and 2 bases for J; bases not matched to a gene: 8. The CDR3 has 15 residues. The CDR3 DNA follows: TGTGCCAGCAGTCCCCTGGACAGGCTAAACTATGGCTACACCTTC. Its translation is CASSPLDRLNYGYTF.

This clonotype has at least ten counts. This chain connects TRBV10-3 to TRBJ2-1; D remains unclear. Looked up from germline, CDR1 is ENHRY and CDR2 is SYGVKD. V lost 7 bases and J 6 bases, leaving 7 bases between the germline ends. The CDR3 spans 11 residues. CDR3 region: CAIKKGNEQFF. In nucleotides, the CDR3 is TGTGCCATCAAGAAGGGCAATGAGCAGTTCTTC.

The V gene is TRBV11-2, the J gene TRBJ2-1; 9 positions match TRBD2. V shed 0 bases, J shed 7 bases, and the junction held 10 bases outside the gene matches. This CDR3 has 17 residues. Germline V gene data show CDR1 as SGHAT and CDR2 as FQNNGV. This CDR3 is CASSLDQRAGGRNEQFF. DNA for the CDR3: TGTGCCAGCAGCTTAGATCAGCGAGCGGGGGGCCGGAATGAGCAGTTCTTC.

The CDR3: CASINRAGNEQFF. As DNA, the CDR3 is TGTGCCAGCATCAACAGGGCAGGCAATGAGCAGTTCTTC. The chain uses TRBV7-9 and TRBJ2-1; D is possibly TRBD1 (6 bases). V gave up 7 bases and J gave up 6 bases, with 13 bases separating them. Germline lookup yields CDR1 SEHNR and CDR2 FQNEAQ (reference sequence). The CDR3 length is 13 residues.

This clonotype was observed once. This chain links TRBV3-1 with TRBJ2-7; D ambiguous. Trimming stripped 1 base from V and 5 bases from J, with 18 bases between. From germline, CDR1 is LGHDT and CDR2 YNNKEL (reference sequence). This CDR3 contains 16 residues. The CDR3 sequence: CASSQGLTGQANEQYV. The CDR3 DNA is TGTGCCAGCAGCCAAGGCCTGACGGGCCAAGCCAACGAGCAGTACGTC.

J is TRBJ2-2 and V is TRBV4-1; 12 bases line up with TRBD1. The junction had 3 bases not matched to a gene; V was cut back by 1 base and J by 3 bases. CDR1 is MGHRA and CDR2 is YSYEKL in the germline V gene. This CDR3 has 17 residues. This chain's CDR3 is CASSQVGTGGDTGELFF. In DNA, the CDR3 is TGCGCCAGCAGCCAAGTTGGGACAGGGGGCGACACCGGGGAGCTGTTTTTT.

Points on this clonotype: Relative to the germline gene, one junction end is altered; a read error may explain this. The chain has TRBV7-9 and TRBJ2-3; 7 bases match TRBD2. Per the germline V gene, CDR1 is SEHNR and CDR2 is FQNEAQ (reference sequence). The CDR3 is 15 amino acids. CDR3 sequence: CVSSLRRGNTDTQYF. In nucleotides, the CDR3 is TGTGTCAGCAGCTTAAGGCGGGGGAACACAGATACGCAGTATTTT.

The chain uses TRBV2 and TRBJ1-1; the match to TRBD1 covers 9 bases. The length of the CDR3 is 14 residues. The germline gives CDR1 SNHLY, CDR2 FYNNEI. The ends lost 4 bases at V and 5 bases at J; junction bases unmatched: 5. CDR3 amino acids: CASSGSTGGTEAFF. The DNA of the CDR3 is TGTGCCAGCAGTGGTTCGACAGGGGGAACTGAAGCTTTCTTT. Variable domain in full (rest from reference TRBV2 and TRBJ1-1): EPEVTQTPSHQVTQMGQEVILRCVPISNHLYFYWYRQILGQKVEFLVSFYNNEISEKSEIFDDQFSVERPDGSNFTLKIRSTKLEDSAMYFCASSGSTGGTEAFFGQGTRLTVV.

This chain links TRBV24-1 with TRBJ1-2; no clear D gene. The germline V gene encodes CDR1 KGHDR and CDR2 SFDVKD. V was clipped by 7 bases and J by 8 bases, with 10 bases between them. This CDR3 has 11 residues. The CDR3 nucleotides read TGTGCCACCAGCAATCGGGCCGGCTACACCTTC. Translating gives CATSNRAGYTF.

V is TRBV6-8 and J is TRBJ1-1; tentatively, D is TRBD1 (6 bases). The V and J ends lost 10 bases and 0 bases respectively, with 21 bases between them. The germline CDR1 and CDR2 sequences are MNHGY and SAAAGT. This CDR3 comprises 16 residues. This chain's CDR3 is CANTHLPGTLNTEAFF. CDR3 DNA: TGTGCCAACACTCACCTCCCCGGGACATTGAACACTGAAGCTTTCTTT.

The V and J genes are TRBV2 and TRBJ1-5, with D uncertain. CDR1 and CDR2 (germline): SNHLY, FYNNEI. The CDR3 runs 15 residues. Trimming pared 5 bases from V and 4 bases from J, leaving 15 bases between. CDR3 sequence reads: CASSNPQEGNQPQHF. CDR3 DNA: TGTGCCAGCAGTAACCCTCAAGAGGGTAATCAGCCCCAGCATTTT.

The CDR3 protein is CASSEGWSNTEAFF. Written as DNA, the CDR3 is TGTGCCAGCAGTGAAGGTTGGTCGAACACTGAAGCTTTCTTT. The V call is TRBV6-1, the J call TRBJ1-1; no clear D. Germline V gene sequence: CDR1 MNHNS, CDR2 SASEGT. The CDR3 covers 14 residues. Trimming stripped 1 base from V and 1 base from J, with 7 bases between.